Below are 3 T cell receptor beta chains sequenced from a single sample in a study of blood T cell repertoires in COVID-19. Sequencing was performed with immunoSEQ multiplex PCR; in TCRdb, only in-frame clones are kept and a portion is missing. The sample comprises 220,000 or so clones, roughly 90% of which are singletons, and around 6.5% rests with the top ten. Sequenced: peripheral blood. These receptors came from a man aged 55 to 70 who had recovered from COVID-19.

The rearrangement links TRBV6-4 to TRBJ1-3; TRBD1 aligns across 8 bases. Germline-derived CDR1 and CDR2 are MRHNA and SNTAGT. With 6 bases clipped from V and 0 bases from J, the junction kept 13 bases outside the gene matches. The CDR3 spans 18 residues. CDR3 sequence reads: CASSSGTGPRHSGNTIYF. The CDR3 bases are TGTGCCAGCAGCTCCGGGACAGGACCTCGACACTCTGGAAACACCATATATTTT.

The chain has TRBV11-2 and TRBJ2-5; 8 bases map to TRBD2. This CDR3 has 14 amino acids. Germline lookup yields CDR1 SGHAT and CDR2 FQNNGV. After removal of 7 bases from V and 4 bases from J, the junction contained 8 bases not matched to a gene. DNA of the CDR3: TGTGCCAGCAACTCGGGGGGGCCGGGAGAGACCCAGTACTTC. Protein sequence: CASNSGGPGETQYF.

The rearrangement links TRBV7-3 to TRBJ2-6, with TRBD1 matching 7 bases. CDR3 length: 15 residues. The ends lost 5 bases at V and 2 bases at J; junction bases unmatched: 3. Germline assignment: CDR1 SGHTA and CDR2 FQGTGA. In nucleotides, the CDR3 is TGTGCCAGCAGCATCGGACAGGCTGGGGCCAACGTCCTGACTTTC. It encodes CASSIGQAGANVLTF. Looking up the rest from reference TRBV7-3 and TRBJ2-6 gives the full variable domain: GAGVSQTPSNKVTEKGKYVELRCDPISGHTALYWYRQSLGQGPEFLIYFQGTGAADDSGLPNDRFFAVRPEGSVSTLKIQRTERGDSAVYLCASSIGQAGANVLTFGAGSRLTVL.